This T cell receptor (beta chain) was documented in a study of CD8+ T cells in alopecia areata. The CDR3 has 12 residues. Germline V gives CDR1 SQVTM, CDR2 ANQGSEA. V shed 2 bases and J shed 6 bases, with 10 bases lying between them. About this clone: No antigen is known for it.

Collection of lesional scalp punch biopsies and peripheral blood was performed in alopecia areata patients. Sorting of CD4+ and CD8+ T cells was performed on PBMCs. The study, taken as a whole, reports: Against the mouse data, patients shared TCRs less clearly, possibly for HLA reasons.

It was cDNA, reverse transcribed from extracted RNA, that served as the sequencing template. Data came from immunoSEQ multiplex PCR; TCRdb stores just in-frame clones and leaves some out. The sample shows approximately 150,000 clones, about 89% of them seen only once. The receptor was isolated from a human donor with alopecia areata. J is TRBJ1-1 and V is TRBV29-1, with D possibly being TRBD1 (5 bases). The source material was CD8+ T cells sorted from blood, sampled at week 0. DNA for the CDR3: TGCAGCGTTGAAACGGGGACCGCTGAAGCTTTCTTT. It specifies CSVETGTAEAFF.